At least ten counts were recorded for the clone carrying this T cell receptor beta chain. Its specificity is unknown. With V trimmed by 4 bases and J by 4 bases, 16 bases remained unmatched. Germline assignment: CDR1 LGHDT and CDR2 YNNKEL (reference sequence). This CDR3 spans 19 amino acids. The data are from a study of early T cells in non-severe SARS-CoV-2 infection. TCRdb processed the 5' RACE reads anew with MiXCR; each CDR3 protein has one entry. The sample lists roughly 90,000 distinct CDR3 sequences, over 11% seen once, with about 3% in the top ten. General study points: VDJdb matching favored anti-spike CD8 responses, missing private and CD4 specificities.

The sequenced material came from whole blood. The rearrangement links TRBV3-1 to TRBJ2-5, with 12 bases matching TRBD2. This TCR was recovered from an adult who was a healthcare worker with PCR-confirmed SARS-CoV-2 infection or an uninfected control (not recorded which). The CDR3 region has the DNA TGTGCCAGCAGCCCCTACGCCAGGACTAGCGGGGAAAGCCCAGAGACCCAGTACTTC. It specifies CASSPYARTSGESPETQYF.